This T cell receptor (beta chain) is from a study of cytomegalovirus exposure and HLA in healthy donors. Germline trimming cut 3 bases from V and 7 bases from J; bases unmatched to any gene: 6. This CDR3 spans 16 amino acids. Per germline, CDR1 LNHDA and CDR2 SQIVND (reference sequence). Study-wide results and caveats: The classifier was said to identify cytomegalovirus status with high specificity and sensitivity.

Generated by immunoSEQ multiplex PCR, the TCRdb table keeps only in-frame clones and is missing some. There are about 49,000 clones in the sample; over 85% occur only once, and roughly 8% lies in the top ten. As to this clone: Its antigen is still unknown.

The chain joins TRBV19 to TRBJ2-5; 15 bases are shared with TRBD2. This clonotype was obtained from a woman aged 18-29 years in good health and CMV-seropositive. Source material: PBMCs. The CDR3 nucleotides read TGTGCCAGTAGTATGTCCGGACTAGCGGGGGGGCGGACCCAGTACTTC. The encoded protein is CASSMSGLAGGRTQYF.